The 27 T cell receptor beta chains given below trace back to one sample, sequenced in a study of OX40 agonist ivuxolimab in advanced cancers. The method was immunoSEQ multiplex PCR; TCRdb's version includes in-frame clones alone and lacks a portion of them. The repertoire consists of tens of thousands of clones, with 85% occurring once and the leading ten covering about 50%. Specimen: CD4+ or CD8+ T cells sorted from blood, collected in a trial of the OX40 agonist ivuxolimab. The source of these receptors is an adult with an advanced solid tumor such as melanoma, head and neck, liver or kidney cancer.

This chain connects TRBV2 to TRBJ2-7; possible D gene TRBD2, 5 bases. Germline CDR1 and CDR2: SNHLY and FYNNEI. With 4 bases removed from V and 3 bases from J, the gap between germline ends came to 7 bases. This CDR3 comprises 12 residues. The CDR3 coding sequence is TGTGCCAGCAGTGGGGAGAGCTACGAGCAGTACTTC. It is translated as CASSGESYEQYF.

The V gene is TRBV4-1, the J gene TRBJ2-1, with no clear D. CDR1 is MGHRA and CDR2 is YSYEKL in the germline V gene. CDR3 length: 13 amino acids. V was clipped by 0 bases and J by 8 bases, with 8 bases between them. CDR3 sequence reads: CASSQDPGHEQFF. The CDR3, as DNA: TGCGCCAGCAGCCAAGATCCCGGGCATGAGCAGTTCTTC.

The V and J genes are TRBV7-9 and TRBJ2-7, with D uncertain. From germline, CDR1 is SEHNR and CDR2 FQNEAQ (reference sequence). With 4 bases removed from V and 3 bases from J, the gap between germline ends came to 10 bases. There are 13 residues in the CDR3. The CDR3 DNA is TGTGCCAGCAGCTCGGACGCTTACTACGAGCAGTACTTC. This translates into CASSSDAYYEQYF.

This chain joins TRBV6-1 and TRBJ2-5; D unresolved. TRBJ2-7 matches the DNA end more closely, so the J call is doubtful. Germline CDR1 and CDR2: MNHNS and SASEGT. The CDR3 has 14 residues. For the CDR3, the DNA is TGTGCCAGCTCGCGTGCCACAGACTCCTACGAGCAGTACTTC. Translated: CASSRATDSYEQYF.

This sequence joins TRBV4-2 and TRBJ1-1; no clear D gene. This CDR3 has 14 residues. Germline V gives CDR1 LGHNA, CDR2 YNFKEQ. V was pared by 5 bases and J by 0 bases, with 10 bases between. In nucleotides, the CDR3 is TGTGCCAGCAGCTTACCGGGGATGAACACTGAAGCTTTCTTT. This encodes CASSLPGMNTEAFF.

The chain links TRBV7-2 to TRBJ2-3; 7 nucleotides line up with TRBD1. CDR3 length: 17 amino acids. Looked up from germline, CDR1 is SGHTA and CDR2 is FQGNSA. Trimming cost V 0 bases and J 2 bases; bases outside gene matches: 8. CDR3 residues: CASSLAKGTVNTDTQYF. The DNA for the CDR3 is TGTGCCAGCAGCTTAGCTAAGGGGACAGTCAACACAGATACGCAGTATTTT.

This chain joins TRBV2 and TRBJ2-7; no reliable D call. Germline loops: CDR1 SNHLY, CDR2 FYNNEI. The ends were cut back, 8 bases at V and 7 bases at J, with 18 bases in the middle. CDR3 size: 13 residues. CDR3 nucleotide sequence: TGTGCCAGCCGCAAGCCCGGACGCTTGGAGCAGTACTTC. Encoded protein: CASRKPGRLEQYF.

The V gene is TRBV28, the J gene TRBJ2-7; 8 positions match TRBD1. J was trimmed by 3 bases and V by 6 bases; bases with no gene match: 7. The CDR3 spans 14 residues. CDR1 MDHEN and CDR2 SYDVKM come from the germline V gene. The CDR3: CASRGAGGGYEQYF. The CDR3 nucleotides read TGTGCCAGCAGAGGGGCAGGGGGCGGCTACGAGCAGTACTTC.

CDR3 nucleotide sequence: TGTGCCATCAGTGAGGGCAGGGTGACTGAAGCTTTCTTT. Its translation: CAISEGRVTEAFF. The chain couples TRBV10-3 to TRBJ1-1; tentatively, D is TRBD1 (5 bases). Germline V CDR1 and CDR2: ENHRY, SYGVKD. The V and J ends lost 2 bases and 5 bases respectively, with 9 bases between them. The CDR3 has 13 amino acids.

This clone showed up just once. CDR3 coding DNA: TGTGCCAGCAGCCAATTAGGACAGTACTATGGCTACACCTTC. Protein sequence: CASSQLGQYYGYTF. The rearrangement uses TRBV14 and TRBJ1-2, with TRBD1 as a possible D gene (6 bases). Trimming pared 2 bases from V and 3 bases from J, leaving 10 bases between. The CDR3 has 14 residues. Germline lookup yields CDR1 SGHDN and CDR2 FVKESK. Full variable domain (rest looked up from reference TRBV14 and TRBJ1-2): EAGVTQFPSHSVIEKGQTVTLRCDPISGHDNLYWYRRVMGKEIKFLLHFVKESKQDESGMPNNRFLAERTGGTYSTLKVQPAELEDSGVYFCASSQLGQYYGYTFGSGTRLTVV.

The CDR3 sequence: CASSAYGQGLDIQYF. CDR3 DNA sequence: TGTGCCAGCAGCGCCTACGGACAGGGATTGGACATTCAGTACTTC. The V call is TRBV7-9, the J call TRBJ2-4, with 8 bases aligning to TRBD1. After removal of 5 bases from V and 8 bases from J, the junction contained 11 bases not matched to a gene. The CDR3 covers 15 residues. The germline V gene encodes CDR1 SEHNR and CDR2 FQNEAQ (reference sequence).

This clone was observed at least ten times. This sequence joins TRBV7-3 and TRBJ1-6; perhaps TRBD1 as D (5 bases). The CDR3 runs to 14 residues. Germline V CDR1 and CDR2: SGHTA, FQGTGA. V was shortened by 2 bases and J by 7 bases, with 9 bases between the two germline ends. The CDR3 here is CASSLARDNSPLHF. Here the CDR3 DNA reads TGTGCCAGCAGCTTAGCGCGGGACAATTCACCCCTCCACTTT. Supplemented by reference TRBV7-3 and TRBJ1-6, the full variable domain reads GAGVSQTPSNKVTEKGKYVELRCDPISGHTALYWYRQSLGQGPEFLIYFQGTGAADDSGLPNDRFFAVRPEGSVSTLKIQRTERGDSAVYLCASSLARDNSPLHFGNGTRLTVT.

The V gene is TRBV19, the J gene TRBJ2-1; D perhaps matches TRBD1 (5 bases). The CDR3 loop spans 12 amino acids. CDR1 and CDR2 (germline): LNHDA, SQIVND (reference sequence). Between the trimmed V and J ends, which lost 5 bases and 8 bases, there was a span of 10 bases. The CDR3 protein is CASSVLGDEQFF. For the CDR3, the DNA is TGTGCCAGTAGTGTTCTAGGGGATGAGCAGTTCTTC.

This chain links TRBV27 with TRBJ1-1; TRBD1 might be the D (5 bases). The CDR3 is 11 amino acids. Germline CDR1 and CDR2: MNHEY and SMNVEV (reference sequence). The ends were cut back, 7 bases at V and 8 bases at J, with 11 bases in the middle. The DNA of the CDR3 is TGTGCCAGCATAAGGGGACCCGAAGCTTTCTTT. Protein sequence: CASIRGPEAFF.

The V and J genes are TRBV4-1 and TRBJ1-3; D perhaps matches TRBD1 (5 bases). V was pared by 3 bases and J by 4 bases, with 13 bases between. The CDR3 consists of 15 residues. CDR1 MGHRA and CDR2 YSYEKL come from the germline V gene. The CDR3 loop is CASSHRAWGGNTIYF. The CDR3 DNA reads TGCGCCAGCAGCCACAGGGCGTGGGGGGGAAACACCATATATTTT.

This rearrangement joins TRBV27 to TRBJ2-7; tentatively, D is TRBD2 (6 bases). CDR1 is MNHEY and CDR2 is SMNVEV in the germline V gene (reference sequence). V was trimmed by 10 bases and J by 3 bases, leaving 19 bases between them. This CDR3 has 14 residues. CDR3 DNA: TGTGCCACAGCCCGGGGACTGGGAGGCTACGAGCAGTACTTC. Its protein is CATARGLGGYEQYF.

V is TRBV19 and J is TRBJ1-2; 10 bases align to TRBD1. The CDR3 totals 14 residues. V lost 3 bases to trimming and J lost 7 bases; unmatched junction nucleotides: 5. The V gene's germline CDR1 is LNHDA and CDR2 SQIVND (reference sequence). The CDR3 DNA reads TGTGCCAGTAGTATGGACAGGGGGTCGGCTGGCTACACCTTC. Translation gives CASSMDRGSAGYTF.

The CDR3 DNA reads TGTGCCAGCAGTTTAATGGTCAATCAGCCCCAGCATTTT. It yields the protein CASSLMVNQPQHF. The chain carries TRBV27 and TRBJ1-5; no clear D. Germline CDR1 is MNHEY and CDR2 is SMNVEV (reference sequence). The CDR3 has 13 residues. V lost 2 bases and J 3 bases, leaving 5 bases between the germline ends.

The chain links TRBV27 to TRBJ2-7, with D possibly being TRBD1 (5 bases). The CDR3 consists of 14 residues. V was trimmed by 3 bases and J by 0 bases, leaving 9 bases between them. Germline CDR1 is MNHEY and CDR2 is SMNVEV (reference sequence). The CDR3 DNA reads as TGTGCCAGCAGTTTGCTTCAGGGCTCCTACGAGCAGTACTTC. Translated, it gives CASSLLQGSYEQYF.

This clone appeared a single time. The V gene is TRBV6-6, the J gene TRBJ2-3; D not resolved. V was pared by 5 bases and J by 1 base, with 7 bases between. The CDR3 runs 13 residues. Germline CDR1 and CDR2: MNHNY and SVGAGI (reference sequence). CDR3: CASSRTRTDTQYF. The CDR3 DNA reads as TGTGCCAGCAGTAGGACCCGCACAGATACGCAGTATTTT.

The chain combines TRBV11-2 with TRBJ2-7; D is perhaps TRBD1 or TRBD2 (5 bases each). This CDR3 comprises 17 residues. V lost 1 base and J lost 2, with 18 bases in between. Germline loops: CDR1 SGHAT, CDR2 FQNNGV. CDR3 in DNA: TGTGCCAGCAGCTTAGTGATATCCGGGGCCGTAGCCTACGAGCAGTACTTC. Translating it yields CASSLVISGAVAYEQYF.

The chain employs TRBV28 and TRBJ1-1; D gene ambiguous. The V and J ends lost 3 bases and 6 bases respectively, with 14 bases between them. The CDR3 sequence is 14 residues long. Germline V gene lookup returns CDR1 MDHEN and CDR2 SYDVKM. The CDR3 loop reads CASSFDGIGSEAFF. Written as DNA, the CDR3 is TGTGCCAGCAGTTTCGATGGGATAGGCTCTGAAGCTTTCTTT.

A single count supports this clone. The rearrangement joins TRBV6-1 to TRBJ2-2, with 8 bases fitting TRBD1. J gave up 4 bases and V 8 bases, and 6 bases lay outside the gene matches. The CDR3 has 14 amino acids. Looked up from germline, CDR1 is MNHNS and CDR2 is SASEGT. The CDR3 loop is CASPGGPSTGELFF. Written as DNA, the CDR3 is TGTGCCAGCCCAGGGGGCCCCAGCACCGGGGAGCTGTTTTTT.

V usage is TRBV27 and J usage is TRBJ1-6, with TRBD1 identical over 9 bases. V shed 2 bases and J 10 bases; nucleotides not matched to a gene: 12. Germline lookup yields CDR1 MNHEY and CDR2 SMNVEV (reference sequence). This CDR3 is 17 amino acids long. CDR3 region: CASSLGGQGGVGSPLHF. CDR3 sequence (DNA): TGTGCCAGCAGTTTAGGGGGACAGGGCGGGGTGGGCTCACCCCTCCACTTT.

The chain links TRBV6-1 to TRBJ1-5, with D uncertain. The CDR3 runs to 16 residues. Trimming took off 4 bases at V and 1 base at J, with 14 bases between the two ends. Germline CDR1 is MNHNS and CDR2 is SASEGT. The CDR3 nucleotides read TGTGCCAGCAGTGCCCCATCCGGTGGCAGCAATCAGCCCCAGCATTTT. As protein: CASSAPSGGSNQPQHF.

With regard to this clone: The junction shows a germline mismatch at one end, possibly a read error. The chain links TRBV9 to TRBJ2-2; 9 positions agree with TRBD2. The germline V gene has CDR1 SGDLS and CDR2 YYNGEE. The CDR3 is 14 amino acids. The CDR3 loop is CASMSGGNSGELFF. The CDR3 DNA follows: TGTGCCAGCATGAGCGGGGGGAACTCCGGGGAGCTGTTTTTT.

V usage is TRBV5-5 and J usage is TRBJ2-1; D gene ambiguous. Germline loops: CDR1 SGHKS, CDR2 YYEKEE (reference sequence). The CDR3 is 17 amino acids. Trimming removed 2 bases from V and 0 bases from J, with 15 bases in between. The CDR3 nucleotides read TGTGCCAGCAGCTTAGTCTGGCGGCTTAGCTCCTACAATGAGCAGTTCTTC. It encodes CASSLVWRLSSYNEQFF. The complete variable domain, with remaining parts taken from reference TRBV5-5 and TRBJ2-1, reads DAGVTQSPTHLIKTRGQQVTLRCSPISGHKSVSWYQQVLGQGPQFIFQYYEKEERGRGNFPDRFSARQFPNYSSELNVNALLLGDSALYLCASSLVWRLSSYNEQFFGPGTRLTVL.